This TCR beta chain is drawn from a study of blood T cell repertoires in COVID-19. At the level of the study: Sites in the United States, Italy and Spain provided acute and convalescent COVID-19 samples. Sources were T cells, B-cell-depleted T cells, or PBMCs; the material itself was cDNA or gDNA.

This CDR3 spans 15 amino acids. The germline CDR1 and CDR2 sequences are SNHLY and FYNNEI. V was trimmed by 1 base and J by 4 bases, leaving 13 bases between them. Per the original methods: From reference gene primer amplification, estimates of nucleated cell counts were derived. The table came from immunoSEQ multiplex PCR; TCRdb's copy has only in-frame clones and leaves some out. The V and J calls and clone size come from that table; D and trimming were worked out from the DNA. The data hold 65,000 to 85,000 clones, with roughly 80% observed a single time. The clonotype comes from a woman aged 60 to 75 with acute or convalescent COVID-19. Material: peripheral blood. The genes are TRBV2 and TRBJ1-2; maybe TRBD1 (5 bases). This CDR3 reads CASSEGQGAAYGYTF. The CDR3 DNA follows: TGTGCCAGCAGTGAAGGCCAGGGCGCAGCCTATGGCTACACCTTC.